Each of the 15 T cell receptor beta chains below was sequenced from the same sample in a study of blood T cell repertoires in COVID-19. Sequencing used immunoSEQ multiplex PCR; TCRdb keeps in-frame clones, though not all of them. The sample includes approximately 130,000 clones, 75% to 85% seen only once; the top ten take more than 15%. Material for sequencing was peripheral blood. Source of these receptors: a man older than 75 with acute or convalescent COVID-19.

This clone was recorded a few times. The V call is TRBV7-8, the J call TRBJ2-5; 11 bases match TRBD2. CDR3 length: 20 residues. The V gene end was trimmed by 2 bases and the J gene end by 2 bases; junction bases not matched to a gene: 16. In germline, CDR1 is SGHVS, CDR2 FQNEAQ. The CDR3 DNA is TGTGCCAGCAGCTTAAAACTAGCGGGGGCCCAACTCCTCAGACAAGAGACCCAGTACTTC. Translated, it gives CASSLKLAGAQLLRQETQYF.

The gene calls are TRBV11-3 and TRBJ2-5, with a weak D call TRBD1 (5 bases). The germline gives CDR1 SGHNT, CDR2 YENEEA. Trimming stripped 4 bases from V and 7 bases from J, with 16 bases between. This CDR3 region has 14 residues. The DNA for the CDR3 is TGTGCCAGCAGCTCTTCACAGGAGCTTGGGACCCAGTACTTC. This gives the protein CASSSSQELGTQYF. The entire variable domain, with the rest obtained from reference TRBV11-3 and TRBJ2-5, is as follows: EAGVVQSPRYKIIEKKQPVAFWCNPISGHNTLYWYLQNLGQGPELLIRYENEEAVDDSQLPKDRFSAERLKGVDSTLKIQPAELGDSAVYLCASSSSQELGTQYFGPGTRLLVL.

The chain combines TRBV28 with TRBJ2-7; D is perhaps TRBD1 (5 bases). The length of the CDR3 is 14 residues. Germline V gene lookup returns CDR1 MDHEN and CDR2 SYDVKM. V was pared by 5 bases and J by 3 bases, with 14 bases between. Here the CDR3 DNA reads TGTGCCAGCAGTCCCCAGGGATACCACTACGAGCAGTACTTC. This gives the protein CASSPQGYHYEQYF.

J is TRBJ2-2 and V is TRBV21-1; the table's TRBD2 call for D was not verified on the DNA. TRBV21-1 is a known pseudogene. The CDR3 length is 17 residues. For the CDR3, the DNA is TGTGCCAGCAGCATCCTCCTACTAGCGGGAAACACCGGGGAGCTGTTTTTT. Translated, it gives CASSILLLAGNTGELFF.

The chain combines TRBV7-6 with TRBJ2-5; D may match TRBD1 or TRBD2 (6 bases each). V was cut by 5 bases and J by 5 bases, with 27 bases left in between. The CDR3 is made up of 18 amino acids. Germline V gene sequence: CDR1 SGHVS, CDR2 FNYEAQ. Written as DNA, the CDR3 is TGTGCCAGCAGCCTAGGGGGGCGGCGGCCACCGCGTGGGGAGACCCAGTACTTC. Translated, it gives CASSLGGRRPPRGETQYF.

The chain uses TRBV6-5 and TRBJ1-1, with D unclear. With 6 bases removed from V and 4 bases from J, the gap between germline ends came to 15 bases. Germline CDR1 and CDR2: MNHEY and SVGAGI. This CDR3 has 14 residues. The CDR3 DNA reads TGTGCCAGCAGCCGCGGAGCCTTGGGCACTGAAGCTTTCTTT. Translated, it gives CASSRGALGTEAFF.

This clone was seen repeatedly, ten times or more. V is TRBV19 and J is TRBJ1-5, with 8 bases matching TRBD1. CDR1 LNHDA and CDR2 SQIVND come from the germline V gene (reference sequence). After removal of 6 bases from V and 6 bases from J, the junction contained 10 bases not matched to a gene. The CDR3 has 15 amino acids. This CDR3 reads CASRTGQGSFQPQHF. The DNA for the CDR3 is TGTGCCAGTAGAACCGGACAGGGAAGTTTTCAGCCCCAGCATTTT. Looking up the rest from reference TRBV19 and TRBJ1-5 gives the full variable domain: DGGITQSPKYLFRKEGQNVTLSCEQNLNHDAMYWYRQDPGQGLRLIYYSQIVNDFQKGDIAEGYSVSREKKESFPLTVTSAQKNPTAFYLCASRTGQGSFQPQHFGDGTRLSIL.

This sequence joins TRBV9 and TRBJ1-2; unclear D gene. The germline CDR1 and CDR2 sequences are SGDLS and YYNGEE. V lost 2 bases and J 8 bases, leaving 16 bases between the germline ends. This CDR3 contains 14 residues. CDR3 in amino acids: CASSVQAVPQGYTF. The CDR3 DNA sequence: TGTGCCAGCAGCGTCCAGGCCGTGCCACAGGGCTACACCTTC.

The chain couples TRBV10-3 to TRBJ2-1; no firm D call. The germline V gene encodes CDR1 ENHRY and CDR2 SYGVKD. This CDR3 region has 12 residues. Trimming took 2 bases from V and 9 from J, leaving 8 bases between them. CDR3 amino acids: CAISEAPVEQFF. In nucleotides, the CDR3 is TGTGCCATCAGTGAGGCCCCAGTTGAGCAGTTCTTC.

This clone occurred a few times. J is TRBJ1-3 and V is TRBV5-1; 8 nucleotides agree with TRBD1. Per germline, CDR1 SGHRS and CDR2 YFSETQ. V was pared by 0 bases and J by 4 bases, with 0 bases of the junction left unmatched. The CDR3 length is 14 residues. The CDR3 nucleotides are TGCGCCAGCAGCTTGGGGGACAGGGGAAACACCATATATTTT. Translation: CASSLGDRGNTIYF.

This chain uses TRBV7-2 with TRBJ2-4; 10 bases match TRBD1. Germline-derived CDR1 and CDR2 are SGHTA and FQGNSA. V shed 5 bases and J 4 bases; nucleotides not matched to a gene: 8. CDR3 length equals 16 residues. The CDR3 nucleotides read TGTGCCAGCAGCCCAAACCGGGACAGGGGAAAAAACATTCAGTACTTC. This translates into CASSPNRDRGKNIQYF.

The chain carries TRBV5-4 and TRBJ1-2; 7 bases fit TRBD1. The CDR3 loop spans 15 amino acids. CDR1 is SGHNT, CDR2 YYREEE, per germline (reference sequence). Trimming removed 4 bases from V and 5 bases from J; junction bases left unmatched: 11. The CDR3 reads CASSTYRGEGYGYTF. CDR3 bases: TGTGCCAGCAGCACTTACAGGGGTGAAGGGTATGGCTACACCTTC.

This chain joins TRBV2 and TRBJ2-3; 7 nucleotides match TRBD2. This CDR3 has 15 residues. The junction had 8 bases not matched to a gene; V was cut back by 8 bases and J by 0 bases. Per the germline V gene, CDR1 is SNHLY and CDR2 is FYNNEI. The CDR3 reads CASGGAGSSTDTQYF. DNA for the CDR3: TGTGCCAGCGGGGGAGCGGGATCGAGCACAGATACGCAGTATTTT. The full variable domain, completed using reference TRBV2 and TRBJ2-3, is EPEVTQTPSHQVTQMGQEVILRCVPISNHLYFYWYRQILGQKVEFLVSFYNNEISEKSEIFDDQFSVERPDGSNFTLKIRSTKLEDSAMYFCASGGAGSSTDTQYFGPGTRLTVL.

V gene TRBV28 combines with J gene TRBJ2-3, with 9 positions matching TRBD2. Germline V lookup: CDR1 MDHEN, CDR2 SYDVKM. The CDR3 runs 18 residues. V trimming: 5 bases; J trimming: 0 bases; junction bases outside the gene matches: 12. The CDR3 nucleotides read TGTGCCAGCAGTCCATTCGGCTGGAGCGGGGGGAGCACAGATACGCAGTATTTT. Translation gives CASSPFGWSGGSTDTQYF.

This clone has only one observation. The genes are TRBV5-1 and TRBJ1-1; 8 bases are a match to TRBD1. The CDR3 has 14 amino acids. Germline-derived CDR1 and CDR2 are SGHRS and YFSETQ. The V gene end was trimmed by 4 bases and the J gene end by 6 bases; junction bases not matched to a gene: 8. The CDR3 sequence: CASSPDRVRAEAFF. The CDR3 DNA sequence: TGCGCCAGCAGCCCGGACAGGGTCCGAGCTGAAGCTTTCTTT.